Only a few counts were recorded for the clone carrying this T cell receptor (beta chain). Its specificity is not known. The investigators reverse transcribed all of the isolated RNA, so they sequenced expressed TCRB transcripts. Data came from immunoSEQ multiplex PCR; TCRdb stores just in-frame clones and leaves some out. The data contain roughly 370,000 clones, about 15% of them seen just once; the ten biggest clones take up roughly 0.038%. After removal of 8 bases from V and 5 bases from J, the junction contained 7 bases not matched to a gene. CDR3 length: 13 amino acids. The germline CDR1 and CDR2 sequences are LNHNV and YYDKDF (reference sequence). The data derive from a study of beta chain features in type 1 diabetes. Study results and limitations: Possibly, sequencing cDNA over-represented cells that had high TCR expression levels. Across all four CD4+ subsets, people with type 1 diabetes showed modestly shorter TCRB CDR3s.

The source of this sequence is a man aged 25 to 45 in good health. Sequenced sample: naive CD4+ T cells from blood. The chain joins TRBV15 to TRBJ2-3; 7 nucleotides match TRBD2. The CDR3 loop reads CATHTSEEDTQYF. The CDR3 DNA reads TGTGCCACCCATACTAGCGAGGAAGATACGCAGTATTTT.